This T cell receptor beta chain was documented in a study of beta chain features in type 1 diabetes. This CDR3 has 12 residues. Per the germline V gene, CDR1 is SGHRS and CDR2 is YFSETQ. Between the trimmed V and J ends, which lost 0 bases and 9 bases, there was a span of 6 bases. The isolated RNA, all of it, was reverse transcribed, so expressed TCRB transcripts were what got sequenced. Data came from immunoSEQ multiplex PCR; TCRdb stores just in-frame clones and leaves some out. The sample lists more than 120,000 clones, 8% to 13% occurring once. Findings of the study overall: More deletions and fewer insertions at VDJ junctions were seen in type 1 diabetes patients.

In the case of this clone: Its specificity is unknown.

Sequencing input: naive CD4+ T cells from blood. The TCR comes from a man between 18 and 29 years old in good health. J is TRBJ2-2 and V is TRBV5-1; D is uncertain. DNA of the CDR3: TGCGCCAGCAGCTTGGTAGTCCGGGAGCTGTTTTTT. Protein product: CASSLVVRELFF. The full variable domain, completed using reference TRBV5-1 and TRBJ2-2, is KAGVTQTPRYLIKTRGQQVTLSCSPISGHRSVSWYQQTPGQGLQFLFEYFSETQRNKGNFPGRFSGRQFSNSRSEMNVSTLELGDSALYLCASSLVVRELFFGEGSRLTVL.